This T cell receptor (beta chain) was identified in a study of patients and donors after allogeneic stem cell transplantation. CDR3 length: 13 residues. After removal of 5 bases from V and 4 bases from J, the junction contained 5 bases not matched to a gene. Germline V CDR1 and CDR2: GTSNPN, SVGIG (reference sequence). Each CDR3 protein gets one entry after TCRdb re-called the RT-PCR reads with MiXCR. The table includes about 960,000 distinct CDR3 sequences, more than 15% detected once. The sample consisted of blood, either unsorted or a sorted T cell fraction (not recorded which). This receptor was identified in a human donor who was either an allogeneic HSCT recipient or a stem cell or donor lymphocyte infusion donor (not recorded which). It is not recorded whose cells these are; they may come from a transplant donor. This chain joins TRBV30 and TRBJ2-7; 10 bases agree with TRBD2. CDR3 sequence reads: CAWHSGGRYEQYF. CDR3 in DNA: TGTGCCTGGCATAGCGGGGGGCGGTACGAGCAGTACTTC.